The next 20 T cell receptor beta chains were all read from a single sample in a study of T-cell reconstitution after alpha-beta-depleted transplantation in children. Unique molecular identifiers were incorporated during preparation of the TCRbeta library. A single record per CDR3 protein comes from TCRdb applying MiXCR to the PCR reads. The table lists around 670,000 distinct CDR3 sequences, around 12% of them singletons. The starting material was PBMCs, obtained before TCRalphabeta/CD19-depleted stem cell transplant. The receptors were gathered from a girl aged 2 to 9 with congenital amegakaryocytic thrombocytopenia, due to receive a stem cell transplant.

This clonotype was counted between two and nine times. This chain joins TRBV5-1 and TRBJ2-3; tentatively, D is TRBD2 (5 bases). This CDR3 has 13 residues. Trimming shortened V by 7 bases and J by 2 bases, and 11 bases separated the two germline ends. Germline assignment: CDR1 SGHRS and CDR2 YFSETQ. CDR3 DNA: TGCGCCAGCGGCCTCGGGGACACAGATACGCAGTATTTT. Protein: CASGLGDTDTQYF. The whole variable domain, remainder taken from reference TRBV5-1 and TRBJ2-3, is KAGVTQTPRYLIKTRGQQVTLSCSPISGHRSVSWYQQTPGQGLQFLFEYFSETQRNKGNFPGRFSGRQFSNSRSEMNVSTLELGDSALYLCASGLGDTDTQYFGPGTRLTVL.

This clonotype was observed a few times. The chain couples TRBV5-1 to TRBJ2-1; 11 bases map to TRBD2. The trim removed 0 bases at V and 6 bases at J, leaving 5 bases unmatched. CDR3 length: 16 amino acids. Per germline, CDR1 SGHRS and CDR2 YFSETQ. The CDR3 DNA reads as TGCGCCAGCAGCTTGGCGGGGACTAGCGGATTCAATGAGCAGTTCTTC. Protein sequence: CASSLAGTSGFNEQFF.

There are many counts of this clonotype. J is TRBJ1-5 and V is TRBV12-3 or TRBV12-4; tentative D call: TRBD1 (5 bases). Trimming left V 3 bases short and J 1 base short, with 13 bases between. CDR3 length: 16 amino acids. CDR3 loop: CASSLGVPPSNQPQHF. CDR3 coding DNA: TGTGCCAGCAGTTTGGGGGTTCCCCCGAGCAATCAGCCCCAGCATTTT.

The chain combines TRBV29-1 with TRBJ1-1, with D unclear. CDR1 is SQVTM and CDR2 is ANQGSEA in the germline V gene. V lost 4 bases, J lost 0 bases, and 6 bases lay in between. This CDR3 spans 12 amino acids. The CDR3 protein is CSVVEMNTEAFF. CDR3 in DNA: TGCAGCGTTGTTGAGATGAACACTGAAGCTTTCTTT. Based on the CDR3 plus reference TRBV29-1 and TRBJ1-1, the full variable domain is SAVISQKPSRDICQRGTSLTIQCQVDSQVTMMFWYRQQPGQSLTLIATANQGSEATYESGFVIDKFPISRPNLTFSTLTVSNMSPEDSSIYLCSVVEMNTEAFFGQGTRLTVV.

This clonotype was seen many times. The CDR3 region is CASSLIGTNTGELFF. The CDR3 region has the DNA TGCGCCAGCAGCTTGATTGGGACGAACACCGGGGAGCTGTTTTTT. The chain carries TRBV5-1 and TRBJ2-2; D remains ambiguous. Trimming left V 1 base short and J 0 bases short, with 7 bases between. CDR3 length equals 15 residues. Germline CDR1 is SGHRS and CDR2 is YFSETQ.

This chain uses TRBV4-2 with TRBJ1-1; 12 bases are a match to TRBD1. Germline CDR1 and CDR2: LGHNA and YNFKEQ. The CDR3 is 17 amino acids. V lost 1 base and J lost 1; bases outside the gene matches: 4. The CDR3 is CASSQVGQGAWNTEAFF. The CDR3 bases are TGTGCCAGCAGCCAAGTGGGACAGGGGGCTTGGAACACTGAAGCTTTCTTT.

This clonotype was found many times. This chain uses TRBV12-3 or TRBV12-4 with TRBJ2-7, with a weak D call TRBD2 (5 bases). Trimming shortened V by 7 bases and J by 2 bases, and 15 bases separated the two germline ends. The CDR3 has 14 amino acids. The chain's CDR3 is CASTPSGSAYEQYF. The CDR3, as DNA: TGTGCCAGCACACCGAGCGGTAGCGCCTACGAGCAGTACTTC.

A few counts support this clonotype. The chain employs TRBV7-8 and TRBJ2-3; possibly TRBD2 for D (6 bases). This CDR3 has 16 amino acids. V was trimmed by 0 bases and J by 2 bases, leaving 12 bases between them. Germline CDR1 is SGHVS and CDR2 is FQNEAQ. The CDR3 region is CASSLAGSGDTDTQYF. CDR3 nucleotides: TGTGCCAGCAGCTTAGCTGGTAGCGGAGACACAGATACGCAGTATTTT.

In this sample, this clonotype turned up a few times. The V call is TRBV20-1, the J call TRBJ2-1; D might be TRBD2 (5 bases). Germline CDR1 DFQATT, CDR2 SNEGSKA (reference sequence). The CDR3 consists of 13 residues. V was cut by 6 bases and J by 4 bases, with 13 bases left in between. DNA of the CDR3: TGCAGTGCAAGGACTCCGCTTTACAATGAGCAGTTCTTC. Translated: CSARTPLYNEQFF.

This clonotype was counted ten times or more. This rearrangement joins TRBV20-1 to TRBJ2-7; 11 nucleotides match TRBD2. Germline-derived CDR1 and CDR2 are DFQATT and SNEGSKA (reference sequence). J gave up 2 bases and V 3 bases, and 6 bases lay outside the gene matches. The CDR3 sequence is 15 residues long. DNA of the CDR3: TGCAGTGCTAGCCGCCTACTAGCGGGGGCCTACGAGCAGTACTTC. Translation gives CSASRLLAGAYEQYF.

The sample holds a few counts of this clonotype. The chain recombines TRBV20-1 with TRBJ2-1; TRBD2 aligns across 7 bases. Germline-derived CDR1 and CDR2 are DFQATT and SNEGSKA (reference sequence). There are 13 residues in the CDR3. J gave up 9 bases and V 1 base, and 6 bases lay outside the gene matches. Written as DNA, the CDR3 is TGCAGTGCTAGAGGGGGGGGATATCCTGAGCAGTTCTTC. Its translation: CSARGGGYPEQFF.

The gene calls are TRBV20-1 and TRBJ1-2, with D possibly being TRBD1 (5 bases). The V gene lost 3 bases and the J gene lost 7 bases, with 18 bases spanning the gap. Germline lookup yields CDR1 DFQATT and CDR2 SNEGSKA (reference sequence). The CDR3 length is 14 residues. This CDR3 reads CSASYTGTGRGYTF. CDR3 coding DNA: TGCAGTGCTAGTTATACGGGGACGGGACGTGGCTACACCTTC.

In this sample, this clonotype turned up a few times. The chain joins TRBV28 to TRBJ2-1; maybe TRBD2 (6 bases). V gave up 7 bases and J gave up 9 bases, with 13 bases separating them. Germline CDR1 MDHEN, CDR2 SYDVKM. The CDR3 consists of 12 residues. CDR3 DNA: TGTGCCAGCATGGTAAAGGGAGGTGAGCAGTTCTTC. Its protein is CASMVKGGEQFF.

Ten or more counts support this clonotype. V and J are TRBV4-1 and TRBJ2-7; 11 bases are shared with TRBD2. The CDR3 spans 19 residues. Looked up from germline, CDR1 is MGHRA and CDR2 is YSYEKL. Trimming cost V 0 bases and J 5 bases; bases outside gene matches: 15. CDR3 protein: CASSQDLITNSGRADEQYF. As DNA, the CDR3 is TGCGCCAGCAGCCAAGATCTCATTACTAATAGCGGGAGGGCCGACGAGCAGTACTTC.

This clonotype was observed many times. This rearrangement joins TRBV20-1 to TRBJ2-7, with a possible D match to TRBD2 (5 bases). Trimming cost V 2 bases and J 0 bases, with 20 bases left between them. Germline V gene sequence: CDR1 DFQATT, CDR2 SNEGSKA (reference sequence). The CDR3 runs to 17 residues. The CDR3 bases are TGCAGTGCTAGAACCGCGCTGACTAAGCGCAACTCCTACGAGCAGTACTTC. Amino acids: CSARTALTKRNSYEQYF.

The table lists this clonotype with a few counts. This rearrangement joins TRBV7-2 to TRBJ2-7; weak D call: TRBD1 (5 bases). The CDR3 runs to 17 residues. V was clipped by 2 bases and J by 3 bases, with 20 bases between them. The V gene's germline CDR1 is SGHTA and CDR2 FQGNSA. CDR3 residues: CASSLSFKSGLNYEQYF. For the CDR3, the DNA is TGTGCCAGCAGCTTAAGTTTCAAGTCAGGGCTGAACTACGAGCAGTACTTC.

This clonotype was recorded at least ten times. The chain recombines TRBV2 with TRBJ2-2; D unclear. CDR1 is SNHLY and CDR2 is FYNNEI in the germline V gene. CDR3 length: 14 amino acids. V was shortened by 10 bases and J by 1 base, with 13 bases between the two germline ends. CDR3 protein: CATTPELNTGELFF. The CDR3 nucleotides read TGTGCCACCACCCCGGAATTGAACACCGGGGAGCTGTTTTTT.

This clonotype was picked up many times. This chain uses TRBV12-3 or TRBV12-4 with TRBJ2-1, with 7 positions matching TRBD2. J was trimmed by 3 bases and V by 2 bases; bases with no gene match: 4. This CDR3 contains 15 residues. The CDR3 protein is CASSLRVAGYNEQFF. The CDR3 DNA reads as TGTGCCAGCAGTTTACGGGTAGCGGGCTACAATGAGCAGTTCTTC.

This clonotype turned up a few times. The chain combines TRBV7-2 with TRBJ1-2; D is undetermined. The CDR3 loop spans 12 amino acids. Trimming left V 1 base short and J 7 bases short, with 7 bases between. The germline CDR1 and CDR2 sequences are SGHTA and FQGNSA. Here the CDR3 reads CASSLVAGGYTF. The CDR3 nucleotides are TGTGCCAGCAGCTTAGTTGCGGGTGGCTACACCTTC. The variable domain in full, with the rest retrieved from reference TRBV7-2 and TRBJ1-2, is GAGVSQSPSNKVTEKGKDVELRCDPISGHTALYWYRQSLGQGLEFLIYFQGNSAPDKSGLPSDRFSAERTGGSVSTLTIQRTQQEDSAVYLCASSLVAGGYTFGSGTRLTVV.

This clonotype was seen many times. The rearrangement links TRBV6-5 to TRBJ2-1; 10 nucleotides match TRBD2. Germline V CDR1 and CDR2: MNHEY, SVGAGI. The CDR3 is made up of 17 amino acids. V lost 4 bases, J lost 3 bases, and 9 bases stayed unmatched. The chain's CDR3 is CASSSSSGTSVYNEQFF. The CDR3 DNA reads TGTGCCAGCAGTTCTTCCTCCGGGACTAGCGTCTACAATGAGCAGTTCTTC.